This paragraph reports one T cell receptor (beta chain). This clonotype was recorded many times. The antigen it binds to is not known. No quality values exist for individual bases; no much larger clone is one base distant. The data originate from a study of CD8+CD57+ T cells in acquired aplastic anemia (dated by TCRdb to the late 2010s). A note on the overall study: A mean of around 3.2 ug of DNA, ranging from about 0.19 to 27.4 ug, was extracted from sorted CD4+ and CD8+ cells. CD8+CD57+ expansion was defined as a frequency above the mean frequency observed in healthy subjects.

Here is what the overall study found, with its caveats: Roughly 30 CD8+ CDR3 sequences were shared between patients and controls but appeared highly expressed in patients and within their immunodominant clones. No significant difference in CD8+ Simpson's diversity was found between patients and healthy controls (P=0.060).

Trimming removed 2 bases from V and 5 bases from J; the gene matches leave 4 bases unexplained. The germline V gene (reference sequence) yields DFQATT for CDR1 and SNEGSKA for CDR2. Spanning cysteine to phenylalanine, the CDR3 consists of 14 amino acids. Only CDR3 DNA remains: 42 bases, in frame from the first base. Genomic DNA served as template for TCR beta VDJ combination and CDR3 sequence profiling. TCR repertoire sequencing was run on an Illumina HiSeq 2000. From the authors' description of their analysis: TRBV/TRBJ rearrangement plots, CDR3 size and DJ length profiles, and Simpson's diversity index were used to evaluate the repertoires. Whichever DNA sequence was most abundant in the deep sequencing data was defined as the immunodominant clone. CDR3 amino acid sequences were screened for sharing across subjects and compared with published repertoires and the VDJdb database. Using fastp at Q25 and MiXCR, TCRdb reprocessed the public reads and kept productive beta chains. CDR3 protein duplicates are merged, each entry listing the most common genes and DNA. The V and J calls come from TCRdb's annotation, not from the publication. Here the sample has approximately 150,000 distinct CDR3 sequences; around half occur a single time. The ten largest clones take up 3.2% of the sample.

The patients picked for sequencing were ones in whom flow cytometry had shown an expansion of CD8+CD57+ cells. Every patient had severe acquired aplastic anemia, diagnosed using the International Study of Aplastic Anemia and Agranulocytosis and Camitta criteria. No therapy had been received by the patients at the time of blood sampling. In this study, sorted CD4+ and CD8+ T cells from the blood of healthy subjects and of severe aplastic anemia patients had their TCR repertoires deep-sequenced. In the USA, patient enrollment took place under clinicaltrials.gov protocols 00001620, 01623167, 00001397, 00071045, 00081523 and 00961064. Ficoll-Paque density gradient centrifugation was used to isolate peripheral blood mononuclear cells. CD4+ and CD8+ T cells were sorted by FACS or magnetic beads before DNA extraction.

Source material: sorted CD4+, CD8+, or CD8+CD57+ T cells (not recorded which) from PBMCs. The chain was built from TRBV20-1 and TRBJ2-1; TRBD2 aligns with 9 central bases. The sequence came from a human donor with aplastic anemia. This receptor carries the CDR3 CSARRGGGDNEQFF. In nucleotides, the sequence is TGCAGTGCTAGAAGGGGCGGGGGGGACAATGAGCAGTTCTTC.